This T cell receptor (beta chain) emerged from a study of T cells in narcolepsy. The overall study: Patients with NT1 or NT2 and healthy control donors were enrolled.

Profiled with immunoSEQ multiplex PCR; TCRdb holds only in-frame clones, not every one. The sample consists of fewer than 25,000 clones, 81% of them appearing once. Germline CDR1 is SNHLY and CDR2 is FYNNEI. Trimming removed 5 bases at V and 3 bases at J, with 11 bases between. The CDR3 runs 13 residues. The chain uses TRBV2 and TRBJ2-7; possibly TRBD2 for D (5 bases). The sequenced sample consisted of memory (CD45RA-) CD4+ T cells from blood. The TCR was taken from a human donor in good health. The CDR3 nucleotides are TGTGCCAGCAGTAGTTCGGCGGGCTACGAGCAGTACTTC. This sequence encodes CASSSSAGYEQYF.